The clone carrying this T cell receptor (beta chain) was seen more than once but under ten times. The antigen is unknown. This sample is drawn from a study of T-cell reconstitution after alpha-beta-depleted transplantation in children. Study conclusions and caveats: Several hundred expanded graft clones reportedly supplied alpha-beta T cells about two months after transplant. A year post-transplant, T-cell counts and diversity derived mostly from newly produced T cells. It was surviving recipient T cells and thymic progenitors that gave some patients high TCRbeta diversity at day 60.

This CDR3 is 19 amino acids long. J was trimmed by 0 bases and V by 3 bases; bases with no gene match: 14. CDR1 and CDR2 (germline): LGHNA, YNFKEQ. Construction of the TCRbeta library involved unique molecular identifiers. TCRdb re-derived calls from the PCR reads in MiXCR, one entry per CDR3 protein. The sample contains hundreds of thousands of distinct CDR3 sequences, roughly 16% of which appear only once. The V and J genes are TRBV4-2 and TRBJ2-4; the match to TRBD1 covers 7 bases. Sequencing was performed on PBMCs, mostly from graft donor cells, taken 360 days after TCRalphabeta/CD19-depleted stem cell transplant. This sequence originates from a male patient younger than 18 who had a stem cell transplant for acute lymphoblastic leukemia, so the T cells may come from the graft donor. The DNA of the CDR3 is TGTGCCAGCAGCCACCAAGGGGGCTACTCGGTTCTAGCCAAAAACATTCAGTACTTC. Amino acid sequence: CASSHQGGYSVLAKNIQYF.